One and the same sample provided the 27 T cell receptor beta chains below, sequenced in a study of shared clonotypes between healthy human individuals. Profiling relied on immunoSEQ multiplex PCR, and the TCRdb table lists in-frame clones only, not all of them. The sample records about 510,000 clones, 90% to 97% being singletons. The sample comprised naive CD4+ T cells sorted from blood. Subset indicated: CD45RA+ positively selected. The receptors were sampled from a woman in her thirties in good health.

The chain uses TRBV28 and TRBJ1-4; 9 bases are shared with TRBD1. The CDR3 extends over 15 amino acids. Germline CDR1 is MDHEN and CDR2 is SYDVKM. J gave up 7 bases and V 5 bases, and 8 bases lay outside the gene matches. The DNA for the CDR3 is TGTGCCAGCAGTCCGTCCGGGACAGGGTTTGAAAAACTGTTTTTT. Its protein product is CASSPSGTGFEKLFF.

This sequence joins TRBV30 and TRBJ2-1, with 10 bases identical to TRBD2. CDR3 size: 15 residues. V lost 3 bases to trimming and J lost 3 bases; unmatched junction nucleotides: 5. Germline CDR1 is GTSNPN and CDR2 is SVGIG (reference sequence). CDR3 sequence (DNA): TGTGCCTGGAGCGGGACTAGCGATCACTACAATGAGCAGTTCTTC. It translates to CAWSGTSDHYNEQFF.

The chain is built from TRBV5-1 and TRBJ1-2, with 9 bases identical to TRBD1. The germline V gene encodes CDR1 SGHRS and CDR2 YFSETQ. V lost 1 base and J lost 7; bases outside the gene matches: 8. The CDR3 sequence is 15 residues long. The CDR3 DNA follows: TGCGCCAGCAGCTTGACTCCGGGACAGGGAACTGGCTACACCTTC. It specifies CASSLTPGQGTGYTF.

The chain links TRBV15 to TRBJ2-7, with a possible D match to TRBD2 (6 bases). V was trimmed by 0 bases and J by 12 bases, leaving 21 bases between them. The V gene's germline CDR1 is LNHNV and CDR2 YYDKDF (reference sequence). The CDR3 has 15 residues. CDR3 residues: CATSRDTTARGVRYF. The DNA for the CDR3 is TGTGCCACCAGCAGAGATACCACCGCGCGGGGCGTGCGGTACTTC.

The chain combines TRBV28 with TRBJ2-3; 12 nucleotides match TRBD2. The junction had 5 bases not matched to a gene; V was cut back by 2 bases and J by 8 bases. This CDR3 comprises 15 residues. Per the germline V gene, CDR1 is MDHEN and CDR2 is SYDVKM. Here the CDR3 DNA reads TGTGCCAGCAGTTTACCCCCGGGACTAGCGGGTACGCAGTATTTT. Translated, it gives CASSLPPGLAGTQYF.

V usage is TRBV11-2 and J usage is TRBJ1-1; tentatively, D is TRBD1 (6 bases). Germline V gives CDR1 SGHAT, CDR2 FQNNGV. Trimming cost V 4 bases and J 3 bases, with 15 bases left between them. This CDR3 has 15 residues. This CDR3 reads CASSSTRGKDTEAFF. The CDR3 nucleotides read TGTGCCAGCAGCTCGACGAGGGGGAAGGACACTGAAGCTTTCTTT.

The V gene is TRBV28, the J gene TRBJ1-1; 7 bases line up with TRBD1. Germline trimming cut 8 bases from V and 3 bases from J; bases unmatched to any gene: 12. Germline CDR1 is MDHEN and CDR2 is SYDVKM. This CDR3 has 15 residues. The CDR3 DNA sequence: TGTGCCAGCCGAGGAACAGGGGTGGGGGACACTGAAGCTTTCTTT. Protein product: CASRGTGVGDTEAFF. Full variable domain (missing parts from reference TRBV28 and TRBJ1-1): DVKVTQSSRYLVKRTGEKVFLECVQDMDHENMFWYRQDPGLGLRLIYFSYDVKMKEKGDIPEGYSVSREKKERFSLILESASTNQTSMYLCASRGTGVGDTEAFFGQGTRLTVV.

This clone occurred once. The chain combines TRBV7-8 with TRBJ2-1; weak D call: TRBD1 (6 bases). This CDR3 has 15 residues. The germline gives CDR1 SGHVS, CDR2 FQNEAQ. Trimming pared 4 bases from V and 7 bases from J, leaving 17 bases between. The CDR3 sequence: CASSSTPQGRNEQFF. In nucleotides, the CDR3 is TGTGCCAGCAGCTCAACCCCCCAGGGGAGAAATGAGCAGTTCTTC.

This rearrangement joins TRBV5-5 to TRBJ2-7; no reliable D call. V was shortened by 5 bases and J by 4 bases, with 13 bases between the two germline ends. CDR1 is SGHKS and CDR2 is YYEKEE in the germline V gene (reference sequence). The CDR3 is 13 residues long. CDR3 in amino acids: CASRPHLGYEQYF. CDR3 sequence (DNA): TGTGCCAGCAGACCTCATCTGGGGTACGAGCAGTACTTC.

V usage is TRBV27 and J usage is TRBJ2-7; TRBD2 aligns across 7 bases. The length of the CDR3 is 15 residues. V lost 0 bases to trimming and J lost 2 bases; unmatched junction nucleotides: 4. CDR1 is MNHEY, CDR2 SMNVEV, per germline (reference sequence). CDR3: CASSLSGGGTYEQYF. In DNA, the CDR3 is TGTGCCAGCAGTTTATCGGGGGGGGGAACCTACGAGCAGTACTTC.

V is TRBV2 and J is TRBJ2-7; maybe TRBD2 (6 bases). This CDR3 comprises 14 residues. Trimming removed 6 bases from V and 6 bases from J, with 18 bases in between. Germline CDR1 is SNHLY and CDR2 is FYNNEI. This CDR3 is CASREGGIFGEQYF. The CDR3, as DNA: TGTGCCAGCAGAGAGGGCGGGATCTTTGGCGAGCAGTACTTC.

This sequence joins TRBV6-4 and TRBJ2-1; perhaps TRBD2 as D (6 bases). The germline V and J ends were trimmed by 2 bases and 4 bases, with 18 bases remaining between them. Germline V gives CDR1 MRHNA, CDR2 SNTAGT. The CDR3 has 17 amino acids. CDR3 protein: CASSDGSATRGYNEQFF. The DNA for the CDR3 is TGTGCCAGCAGTGACGGTAGCGCGACTAGAGGGTACAATGAGCAGTTCTTC.

CDR3 in amino acids: CASSLGTSQTTDTQYF. The DNA for the CDR3 is TGCGCCAGCAGCTTGGGGACTAGTCAAACCACAGATACGCAGTATTTT. The chain carries TRBV5-1 and TRBJ2-3; 7 bases align to TRBD2. The CDR3 covers 16 residues. The germline V gene has CDR1 SGHRS and CDR2 YFSETQ. V lost 0 bases and J lost 2; bases outside the gene matches: 6.

V and J are TRBV25-1 and TRBJ1-1; unclear D gene. The germline CDR1 and CDR2 sequences are MGHDK and SYGVNS. Trimming removed 6 bases from V and 5 bases from J, with 19 bases in between. This CDR3 is built from 15 residues. The CDR3 DNA sequence: TGTGCCAGCAGCAACTCTGCGCCGCAGGCGACTGAAGCTTTCTTT. Translated, it gives CASSNSAPQATEAFF.

The J gene is TRBJ2-2, the V gene TRBV29-1, with 7 bases that match TRBD2. The CDR3 runs to 17 residues. V trimming: 3 bases; J trimming: 5 bases; junction bases outside the gene matches: 15. CDR1 is SQVTM, CDR2 ANQGSEA, per germline. The CDR3 DNA reads TGCAGCGTTGACGCTCGGTCTAGCGGAGAATCAACCGGGGAGCTGTTTTTT. Protein: CSVDARSSGESTGELFF.

This chain joins TRBV4-1 and TRBJ2-5; TRBD1 matches at 7 bases. The J call may be mistaken, given a closer DNA end match to TRBJ2-7. From germline, CDR1 is MGHRA and CDR2 YSYEKL. This CDR3 is built from 13 residues. CDR3: CASSPRQGSEQYF. Written as DNA, the CDR3 is TGCGCCAGCAGCCCCAGACAGGGAAGCGAGCAGTACTTC.

The gene calls are TRBV25-1 and TRBJ1-1, with D uncertain. Trimming cost V 5 bases and J 3 bases, with 7 bases left between them. CDR3 size: 12 residues. Germline CDR1 and CDR2: MGHDK and SYGVNS. Written as DNA, the CDR3 is TGTGCCAGCAGTTTTTGGGACACTGAAGCTTTCTTT. As protein: CASSFWDTEAFF.

The genes are TRBV19 and TRBJ2-3, with TRBD2 matching 11 bases. Germline lookup yields CDR1 LNHDA and CDR2 SQIVND (reference sequence). The CDR3 contains 16 residues. V was pared by 5 bases and J by 1 base, with 5 bases of the junction left unmatched. CDR3 DNA: TGTGCCAGTAGTCGCCTAGCGGGAGGACGCACAGATACGCAGTATTTT. Its translation is CASSRLAGGRTDTQYF.

DNA of the CDR3: TGTGCCAGCAGCTTGCAGGGGGCAGGGAGCAATCAGCCCCAGCATTTT. Protein: CASSLQGAGSNQPQHF. V usage is TRBV11-2 and J usage is TRBJ1-5; 8 bases align to TRBD1. CDR3 size: 16 residues. In germline, CDR1 is SGHAT, CDR2 FQNNGV. The V gene end was trimmed by 3 bases and the J gene end by 1 base; junction bases not matched to a gene: 5.

V is TRBV28 and J is TRBJ1-5; D is uncertain. With 6 bases removed from V and 0 bases from J, the gap between germline ends came to 15 bases. Germline CDR1 and CDR2: MDHEN and SYDVKM. This CDR3 is built from 16 residues. The CDR3 sequence is CASSVGGIYSNQPQHF. The CDR3 DNA sequence: TGTGCCAGCAGCGTCGGAGGGATTTATAGCAATCAGCCCCAGCATTTT.

A single count supports this clone. The chain carries TRBV30 and TRBJ2-5; 10 bases fit TRBD2. Germline CDR1 and CDR2: GTSNPN and SVGIG (reference sequence). CDR3 length: 15 residues. Trimming at V came to 2 bases and at J to 2 bases, leaving 5 bases not matched to a gene. The CDR3 reads CAWSHGLAAQETQYF. CDR3 nucleotide sequence: TGTGCCTGGAGTCACGGACTAGCGGCGCAAGAGACCCAGTACTTC.

V is TRBV28 and J is TRBJ2-7; possibly TRBD1 or TRBD2 for D (7 bases each). This CDR3 contains 14 residues. Germline values: CDR1 MDHEN, CDR2 SYDVKM. V dropped 5 bases and J dropped 2 bases, with 13 bases sitting between them. The CDR3 DNA is TGTGCCAGCAGTGAACAGGGGACTACCTACGAGCAGTACTTC. Protein: CASSEQGTTYEQYF. Full variable domain (outside the CDR3, taken from reference TRBV28 and TRBJ2-7): DVKVTQSSRYLVKRTGEKVFLECVQDMDHENMFWYRQDPGLGLRLIYFSYDVKMKEKGDIPEGYSVSREKKERFSLILESASTNQTSMYLCASSEQGTTYEQYFGPGTRLTVT.

The rearrangement uses TRBV5-1 and TRBJ1-2, with 8 positions matching TRBD1. V was clipped by 4 bases and J by 2 bases; unmatched bases: 7. Germline V lookup: CDR1 SGHRS, CDR2 YFSETQ. The CDR3 sequence is 15 residues long. CDR3 nucleotide sequence: TGCGCCAGCAGCGGGCGGACAGGGAAGAACTATGGCTACACCTTC. It encodes CASSGRTGKNYGYTF.

This chain links TRBV7-9 with TRBJ1-6; perhaps TRBD1 as D (5 bases). CDR1 is SEHNR, CDR2 FQNEAQ, per germline (reference sequence). The CDR3 is 15 amino acids. Trimming shortened V by 1 base and J by 10 bases, and 14 bases separated the two germline ends. Written as DNA, the CDR3 is TGTGCCAGCAGCTTAGATGGACAACCACAGTCACCCCTCCACTTT. Translated: CASSLDGQPQSPLHF.

This clone showed up just once. The rearrangement uses TRBV5-1 and TRBJ2-1, with 8 bases that match TRBD2. This CDR3 contains 15 residues. J gave up 6 bases and V 8 bases, and 13 bases lay outside the gene matches. CDR1 is SGHRS and CDR2 is YFSETQ in the germline V gene. As DNA, the CDR3 is TGCGCCAGTTCCCAGTCCGGGACTAGAGTCAATGAGCAGTTCTTC. Translated, it gives CASSQSGTRVNEQFF.

This chain joins TRBV2 and TRBJ1-1, with 9 bases that match TRBD1. Germline V gene data show CDR1 as SNHLY and CDR2 as FYNNEI. There are 17 residues in the CDR3. Trimming took 5 bases from V and 4 from J; bases not matched to a gene: 14. CDR3 amino acids: CASSSFKQGARSTEAFF. Here the CDR3 DNA reads TGTGCCAGCAGTTCATTCAAACAGGGGGCCCGAAGCACTGAAGCTTTCTTT.

The chain joins TRBV7-8 to TRBJ2-7, with D perhaps assigned TRBD1 or TRBD2 (6 bases each). Germline CDR1 SGHVS, CDR2 FQNEAQ. The germline V and J ends were trimmed by 5 bases and 6 bases, with 17 bases remaining between them. The CDR3 length is 14 residues. The CDR3 DNA follows: TGTGCCAGCAGCCGTGAGGGGGACTCGGTCGAGCAGTACTTC. It yields the protein CASSREGDSVEQYF. Drawing the rest from reference TRBV7-8 and TRBJ2-7, the complete variable domain is GAGVSQSPRYKVAKRGQDVALRCDPISGHVSLFWYQQALGQGPEFLTYFQNEAQLDKSGLPSDRFFAERPEGSVSTLKIQRTQQEDSAVYLCASSREGDSVEQYFGPGTRLTVT.